The rows below give T cell receptor beta chains drawn from one sample of a study of technical replicates of blood from several donors. Data came from immunoSEQ multiplex PCR; TCRdb stores just in-frame clones and leaves some out. The repertoire consists of fewer than 100,000 clones, with about 94% occurring once and the leading ten covering 0.2% to 0.25%. Material: T cells isolated from PBMCs. The receptors here all came from a human donor in good health. Each CDR3 is given with its conserved first and last residue. A D gene is named only where the DNA matches it firmly. Expanded clones are given a class, and other clones once, few, many or no size at all.

V	D	size	J	CDR3	DNA
TRBV5-1	TRBD1	.	TRBJ2-7	CASSLGDRAYEQYF	TGCGCCAGCAGCTTGGGGGACAGGGCCTACGAGCAGTACTTC
TRBV7-9	.	.	TRBJ1-1	CASSPGQHTEAFF	TGTGCCAGCAGCCCCGGACAGCACACTGAAGCTTTCTTT
TRBV4-1	TRBD2	.	TRBJ2-5	CASSQISGLAGETQYF	TGCGCCAGCAGCCAGATATCGGGACTAGCGGGAGAGACCCAGTACTTC
TRBV7-6	TRBD2	.	TRBJ2-1	CASSSGPGLEDNEQFF	TGTGCCAGCAGCTCGGGGCCGGGACTAGAAGACAATGAGCAGTTCTTC
TRBV29-1	.	.	TRBJ2-5	CSVVSQGETQYF	TGCAGCGTTGTTAGCCAAGGAGAGACCCAGTACTTC
TRBV4-1	.	.	TRBJ2-2	CASSQGSRLAANTGELFF	TGCGCCAGCAGCCAGGGATCGAGGCTAGCAGCGAACACCGGGGAGCTGTTTTTT
TRBV30	.	.	TRBJ1-2	CAWSFSKSYGYTF	TGTGCCTGGAGTTTTTCGAAGAGTTATGGCTACACCTTC
TRBV15	TRBD2	.	TRBJ2-1	CATSHTSGRFRNEQFF	TGTGCCACCAGTCACACTAGCGGGAGGTTTAGAAATGAGCAGTTCTTC
TRBV2	.	.	TRBJ2-7	CASSGGTTYEQYF	TGTGCCAGCAGTGGCGGGACGACCTACGAGCAGTACTTC
TRBV4-1	.	.	TRBJ2-1	CASSQNSPWNEQFF	TGCGCCAGCAGCCAGAACTCCCCTTGGAATGAGCAGTTCTTC
TRBV5-4	.	few	TRBJ1-1	CASSLKEFMNTEAFF	TGTGCCAGCAGCTTGAAGGAGTTTATGAACACTGAAGCTTTCTTT
TRBV2	.	.	TRBJ2-7	CASSRVKYEQYF	TGTGCCAGCAGCCGGGTTAAATACGAGCAGTACTTC
TRBV28	TRBD2	once	TRBJ2-7	CASSPRTGTSNYEQYF	TGTGCCAGCAGTCCCCGAACCGGGACTAGTAACTACGAGCAGTACTTC
TRBV27	TRBD1	.	TRBJ2-7	CASSSGTGGYEQYF	TGTGCCAGCAGTTCCGGGACAGGGGGCTACGAGCAGTACTTC
TRBV6-6	.	.	TRBJ1-3	CASSYSIQAGNTIYF	TGTGCCAGCAGTTACTCGATACAGGCTGGAAACACCATATATTTT
TRBV19	TRBD1	.	TRBJ1-5	CAISYQGGRNQPQHF	TGTGCCATAAGTTACCAAGGGGGCCGCAATCAGCCCCAGCATTTT
TRBV6-5	.	.	TRBJ2-3	CASSYPGDTQYF	TGTGCCAGCAGTTACCCAGGAGATACGCAGTATTTT
TRBV29-1	.	.	TRBJ1-2	CSVKGPPGVLGYTF	TGCAGCGTGAAAGGACCGCCCGGGGTTCTTGGCTACACCTTC
TRBV19	TRBD1	once	TRBJ1-2	CASRPGQGVYGYTF	TGTGCCAGTAGACCGGGACAGGGAGTCTATGGCTACACCTTC
TRBV5-1	.	.	TRBJ2-7	CASSPPGAGEQYF	TGCGCCAGCAGCCCCCCTGGGGCGGGAGAGCAGTACTTC
TRBV30	TRBD1	.	TRBJ1-2	CAWRPGTGVGGPSF	TGTGCCTGGAGGCCCGGGACAGGGGTAGGAGGCCCTTCCTTC
TRBV9	TRBD1	.	TRBJ1-5	CASSRTGEGRPQHF	TGTGCCAGCAGTCGGACAGGGGAAGGTCGGCCCCAGCATTTT
TRBV13	.	once	TRBJ2-7	CASSLVGEQYF	TGTGCCAGCAGCTTAGTCGGCGAGCAGTACTTC
TRBV9	.	.	TRBJ1-2	CASSVAIGAYGYTF	TGTGCCAGCAGCGTAGCGATAGGGGCCTATGGCTACACCTTC
TRBV11-2	TRBD1	once	TRBJ1-2	CASSSDRVGGYTF	TGTGCCAGCAGCTCGGACAGGGTGGGTGGCTACACCTTC
TRBV7-9	.	.	TRBJ2-7	CASSPQASFTYEQYF	TGTGCCAGCAGCCCTCAGGCGTCGTTTACCTACGAGCAGTACTTC
TRBV2	.	.	TRBJ2-3	CASTTVYGTDTQYF	TGTGCCAGCACTACGGTATATGGCACAGATACGCAGTATTTT
TRBV5-4	TRBD2	.	TRBJ2-7	CASSKPLAGGPSYEQYF	TGTGCCAGCAGCAAACCTCTTGCGGGAGGACCCTCCTACGAGCAGTACTTC
TRBV2	TRBD1	once	TRBJ2-5	CASTRDRQETQYF	TGTGCCAGCACCAGGGACAGACAAGAGACCCAGTACTTC
TRBV7-3	TRBD2	.	TRBJ2-1	CASSLSGGPYNEQFF	TGTGCCAGCAGCTTGAGCGGGGGGCCCTACAATGAGCAGTTCTTC
TRBV13	TRBD1	.	TRBJ2-7	CASRPTGAHEQYF	TGTGCCAGTCGCCCGACAGGGGCCCACGAGCAGTACTTC
TRBV6-5	.	.	TRBJ1-4	CASSYGAGLAEKLFF	TGTGCCAGCAGTTACGGGGCAGGGCTTGCTGAAAAACTGTTTTTT
TRBV11-2	TRBD1	once	TRBJ1-2	CASSRTGDPSYGYTF	TGTGCCAGCAGCCGAACAGGGGACCCAAGCTATGGCTACACCTTC
TRBV11-3	TRBD2	.	TRBJ2-3	CASSLGLAGASTDTQYF	TGTGCCAGCAGCTTAGGACTAGCGGGAGCGAGCACAGATACGCAGTATTTT
TRBV10-1	.	.	TRBJ1-4	CASSVVPRQDSTNEKLFF	TGCGCCAGCAGTGTGGTCCCCAGACAGGACTCAACTAATGAAAAACTGTTTTTT
TRBV28	.	.	TRBJ2-7	CASSPRGDDEQYF	TGTGCCAGCAGTCCTCGTGGAGACGACGAGCAGTACTTC
TRBV6-5	.	.	TRBJ1-1	CASSLGPLREAFF	TGTGCCAGCTCCCTGGGGCCACTCCGAGAGGCTTTCTTT
TRBV7-3	.	.	TRBJ1-1	CASSTNQGSTEAFF	TGTGCCAGCAGCACAAATCAGGGGAGCACTGAAGCTTTCTTT
TRBV7-9	.	.	TRBJ1-2	CASSTLRGYTF	TGTGCCAGCAGCACCCTCAGGGGCTACACCTTC
TRBV28	.	.	TRBJ2-3	CASSSLTAPHGTQYF	TGTGCCAGCAGTTCACTTACCGCTCCTCATGGTACGCAGTATTTT
TRBV6-1	.	.	TRBJ1-2	CASSEYRTGTYGYTF	TGTGCCAGCAGTGAATATCGTACAGGGACCTATGGCTACACCTTC
TRBV10-3	.	.	TRBJ2-7	CAISEQGRVYEQYF	TGTGCCATCAGTGAGCAAGGCAGGGTCTACGAGCAGTACTTC
TRBV6-1	.	.	TRBJ2-6	CASGGSSGANVLTF	TGTGCCAGTGGAGGAAGCTCTGGGGCCAACGTCCTGACTTTC
TRBV10-1	TRBD1	.	TRBJ2-7	CASSEPPQGGTYEQYF	TGCGCCAGCAGTGAGCCACCACAGGGGGGAACCTACGAGCAGTACTTC
TRBV4-1	TRBD1	.	TRBJ1-5	CASSQARTGDGQPQHF	TGCGCCAGCAGCCAAGCCAGGACAGGGGACGGTCAGCCCCAGCATTTT
TRBV7-3	TRBD1	.	TRBJ1-2	CASSKTGNYTF	TGTGCCAGCAGCAAGACAGGGAACTACACCTTC
TRBV2	TRBD1	.	TRBJ2-7	CASLWTGASYEQYF	TGTGCCAGCCTGTGGACAGGGGCCTCCTACGAGCAGTACTTC
TRBV27	TRBD1	.	TRBJ1-1	CASSADRGLNTEAFF	TGTGCCAGCAGCGCGGACAGGGGGCTGAACACTGAAGCTTTCTTT
TRBV6-1	TRBD2	.	TRBJ2-7	CASRGLAGGPYEQYF	TGTGCCAGCAGGGGACTAGCGGGGGGGCCCTACGAGCAGTACTTC
TRBV30	TRBD1	.	TRBJ2-7	CAWNDLRGEQYF	TGTGCCTGGAATGACCTCAGGGGGGAGCAGTACTTC